Presented here are 5 T cell receptor beta chains from one specimen sequenced in a study of cytomegalovirus exposure and HLA in healthy donors. Researchers ran the PCR with 60 Vbeta and 13 Jbeta primers. Method: immunoSEQ multiplex PCR; TCRdb's copy keeps in-frame clones and lacks some. The profile shows 85,000 to 110,000 clones, around 65% of them singletons. Material: PBMCs. Receptor source: a woman aged 45 to 65 in good health and CMV-seronegative.

The gene calls are TRBV28 and TRBJ2-6; 7 nucleotides align to TRBD1. V was clipped by 6 bases and J by 0 bases; unmatched bases: 11. Germline assignment: CDR1 MDHEN and CDR2 SYDVKM. CDR3 length equals 18 residues. The CDR3 region is CASRQPGQSYSGANVLTF. CDR3 nucleotides: TGTGCCAGCAGACAACCGGGACAGAGTTACTCTGGGGCCAACGTCCTGACTTTC.

The V gene is TRBV21-1, the J gene TRBJ1-3; the D call in the table, TRBD1, was not verified against the DNA. TRBV21-1 is labeled a pseudogene. The CDR3 has 18 amino acids. This chain's CDR3 is CASSKPRGNRGNRNTIYF. The CDR3, as DNA: TGTGCCAGCAGCAAACCCCGGGGGAACAGGGGAAATAGAAACACCATATATTTT.

This clone was observed a few times. The chain couples TRBV18 to TRBJ2-2; D is possibly TRBD2 (6 bases). The CDR3 contains 15 residues. V was trimmed by 3 bases and J by 5 bases, leaving 13 bases between them. CDR1 is KGHSH and CDR2 is LQKENI in the germline V gene. This chain's CDR3 is CASSPPGVLTGELFF. The CDR3 DNA reads TGTGCCAGCTCACCGCCGGGGGTTCTGACCGGGGAGCTGTTTTTT.

This chain links TRBV27 with TRBJ1-5, with a possible D match to TRBD1 (5 bases). V lost 4 bases, J lost 7 bases, and 20 bases lay in between. CDR1 is MNHEY and CDR2 is SMNVEV in the germline V gene (reference sequence). This CDR3 has 16 residues. As DNA, the CDR3 is TGTGCCAGCAGTTCGGCCTGGGGGGGGGTCGGACAGCCCCAGCATTTT. Protein sequence: CASSSAWGGVGQPQHF.

The table lists this clone with a few counts. V gene TRBV5-4 combines with J gene TRBJ2-3; 11 positions match TRBD2. Germline V CDR1 and CDR2: SGHNT, YYREEE (reference sequence). Trimming removed 3 bases from V and 8 bases from J; junction bases left unmatched: 11. The CDR3 contains 16 residues. The CDR3 sequence is CASSSGLADAFGTQYF. CDR3 nucleotides: TGTGCCAGCAGCTCGGGACTAGCGGACGCGTTTGGTACGCAGTATTTT.